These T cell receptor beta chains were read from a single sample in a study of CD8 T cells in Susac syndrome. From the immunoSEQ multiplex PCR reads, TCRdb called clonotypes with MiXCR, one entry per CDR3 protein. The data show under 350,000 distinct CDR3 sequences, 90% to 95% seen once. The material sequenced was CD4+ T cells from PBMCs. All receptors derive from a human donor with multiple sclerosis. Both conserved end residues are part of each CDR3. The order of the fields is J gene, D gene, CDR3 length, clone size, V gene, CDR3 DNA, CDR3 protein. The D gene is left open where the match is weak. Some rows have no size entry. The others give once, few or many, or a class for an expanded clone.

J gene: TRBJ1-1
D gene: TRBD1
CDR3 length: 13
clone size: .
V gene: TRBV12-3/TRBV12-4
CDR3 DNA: TGTGCCAGCAGTCCCGGACAGGGGCATGAAGCTTTCTTT
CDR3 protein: CASSPGQGHEAFF

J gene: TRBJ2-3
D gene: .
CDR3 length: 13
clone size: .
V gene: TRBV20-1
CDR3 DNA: TGCAGTGCTCCCGGGGCGGGGTCAGATACGCAGTATTTT
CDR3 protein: CSAPGAGSDTQYF

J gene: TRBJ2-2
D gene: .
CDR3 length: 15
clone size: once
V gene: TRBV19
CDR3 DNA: TGTGCCAGTAGTAACTTGGGGGTTAACACCGGGGAGCTGTTTTTT
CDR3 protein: CASSNLGVNTGELFF

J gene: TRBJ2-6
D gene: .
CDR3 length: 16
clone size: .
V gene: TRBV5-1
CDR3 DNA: TGCGCCAGCAGCCCCCCCCAACTCTCTGGGGCCAACGTCCTGACTTTC
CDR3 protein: CASSPPQLSGANVLTF

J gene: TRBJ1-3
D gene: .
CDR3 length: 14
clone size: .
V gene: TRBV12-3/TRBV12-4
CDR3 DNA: TGTGCCAGCCAAAGGGAGGCGGCTGGAAACACCATATATTTT
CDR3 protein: CASQREAAGNTIYF

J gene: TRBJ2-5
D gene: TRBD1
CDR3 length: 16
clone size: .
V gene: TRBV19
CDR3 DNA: TGTGCCAGTAGTGGTGGGAGGACAGGGAAGCGGGAGACCCAGTACTTC
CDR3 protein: CASSGGRTGKRETQYF

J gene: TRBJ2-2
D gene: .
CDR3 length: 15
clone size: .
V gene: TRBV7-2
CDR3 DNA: TGTGCCAGCAGCTTAAACGGGGGGAACACCGGGGAGCTGTTTTTT
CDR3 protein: CASSLNGGNTGELFF

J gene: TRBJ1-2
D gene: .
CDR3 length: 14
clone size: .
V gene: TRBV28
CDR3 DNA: TGTGCCAGCAGTTTAGAATTGTCTTGGTATGGCTACACCTTC
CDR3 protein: CASSLELSWYGYTF

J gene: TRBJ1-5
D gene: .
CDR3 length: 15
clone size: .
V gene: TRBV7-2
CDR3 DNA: TGTGCCAGCAGCCCGAACGTGGCTAGCAATCAGCCCCAGCATTTT
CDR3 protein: CASSPNVASNQPQHF

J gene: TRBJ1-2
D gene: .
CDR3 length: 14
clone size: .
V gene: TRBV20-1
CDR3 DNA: TGCAGTGCTAGAGAGGGGGGCTCTTCCTATGGCTACACCTTC
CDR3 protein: CSAREGGSSYGYTF

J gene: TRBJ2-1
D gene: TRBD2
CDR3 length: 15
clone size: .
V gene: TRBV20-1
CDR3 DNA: TGCAGTGCTGGAGCCCTAGCGGGAGTTAGAAATGAGCAGTTCTTC
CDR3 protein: CSAGALAGVRNEQFF

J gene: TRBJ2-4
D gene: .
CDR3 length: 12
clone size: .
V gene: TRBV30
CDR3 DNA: TGTGCCTTCAAACCTTCCCCGAACATTCAGTACTTC
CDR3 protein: CAFKPSPNIQYF

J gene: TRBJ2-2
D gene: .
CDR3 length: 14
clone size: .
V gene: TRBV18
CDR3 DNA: TGTGCCAGCTCACAGGGGCACCACACCGGGGAGCTGTTTTTT
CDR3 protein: CASSQGHHTGELFF

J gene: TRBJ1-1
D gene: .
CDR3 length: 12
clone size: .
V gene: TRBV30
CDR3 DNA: TGTGCCTGGAGTGTGCAGGGTGATGAAGCTTTCTTT
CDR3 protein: CAWSVQGDEAFF

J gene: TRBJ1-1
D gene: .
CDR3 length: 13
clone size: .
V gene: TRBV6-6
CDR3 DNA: TGTGCCAGCAGTTACTCGAAGGGGGACACAGCTTTGTTT
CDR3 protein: CASSYSKGDTALF

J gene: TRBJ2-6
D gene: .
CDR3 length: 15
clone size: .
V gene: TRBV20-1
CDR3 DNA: TGCAGTGCTAGAGTAGGGGGCTCTGGGGCCAACGTCCTGACTTTC
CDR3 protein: CSARVGGSGANVLTF

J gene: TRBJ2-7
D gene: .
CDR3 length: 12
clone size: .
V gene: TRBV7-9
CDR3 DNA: TGTGCCAGTGGCCTGAACTCCTACGAGCAGTACTTC
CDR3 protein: CASGLNSYEQYF

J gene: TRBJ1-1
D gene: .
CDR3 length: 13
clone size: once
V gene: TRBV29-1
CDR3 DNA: TGCAGCGTTTCGGACAGCCCGTTCACTGAAGCTTTCTTT
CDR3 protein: CSVSDSPFTEAFF

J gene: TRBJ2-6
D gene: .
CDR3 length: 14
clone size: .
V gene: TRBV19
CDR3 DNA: TGTGCCAGTAACAGGTTCTCTGGGGCCAACGTCCTGACTTTC
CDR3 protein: CASNRFSGANVLTF

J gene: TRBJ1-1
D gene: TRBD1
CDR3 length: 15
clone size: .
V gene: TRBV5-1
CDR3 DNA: TGCGCCAGCAGCATCTGGACAGGGTCTAAGGATGAAGCTTTCTTT
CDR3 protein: CASSIWTGSKDEAFF

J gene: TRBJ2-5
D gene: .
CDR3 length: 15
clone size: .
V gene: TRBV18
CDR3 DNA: TGTGCCAGCTCACCACGTCGCAAGCCCAGCGAGACCCAGTACTTC
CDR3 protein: CASSPRRKPSETQYF

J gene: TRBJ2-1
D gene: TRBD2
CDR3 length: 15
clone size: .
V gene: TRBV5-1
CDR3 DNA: TGTGCCAGCAGCCTAGCGGGGAGCTCCTACAATGAGCAGTTCTTC
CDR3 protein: CASSLAGSSYNEQFF

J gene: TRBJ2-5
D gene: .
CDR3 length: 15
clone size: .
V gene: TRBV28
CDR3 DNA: TGTGCCAGCAGTAGGATTGCAGGGGTGGAAGAGACCCAGTACTTC
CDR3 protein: CASSRIAGVEETQYF

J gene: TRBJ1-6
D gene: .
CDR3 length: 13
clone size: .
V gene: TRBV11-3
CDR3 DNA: TGTGCCAGCACCTTTTCGCGAAATTCACCCCTCCACTTT
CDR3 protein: CASTFSRNSPLHF

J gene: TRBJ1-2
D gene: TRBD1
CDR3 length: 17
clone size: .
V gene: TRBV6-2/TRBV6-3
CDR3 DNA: TGTGCCAGCAGTTACGATGGACAGGGGGCGCGGGGCTATGGCTACACCTTC
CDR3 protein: CASSYDGQGARGYGYTF

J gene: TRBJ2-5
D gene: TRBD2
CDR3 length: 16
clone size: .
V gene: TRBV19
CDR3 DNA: TGTGCCAGTAGTATATCAGCTAGCGGGGGGCCGGAGACCCAGTACTTC
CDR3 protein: CASSISASGGPETQYF

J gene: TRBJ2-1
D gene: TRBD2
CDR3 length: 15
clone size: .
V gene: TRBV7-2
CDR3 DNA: TGTGCCAGCAGCTTATCCGGAGGCGGGAGTAATGAGCAGTTCTTC
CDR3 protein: CASSLSGGGSNEQFF

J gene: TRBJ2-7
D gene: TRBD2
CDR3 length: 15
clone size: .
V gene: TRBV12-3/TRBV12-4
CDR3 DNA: TGTGCCAGCCCCGAACTAGCGGGGGGTCTCGACGAGCAGTACTTC
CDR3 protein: CASPELAGGLDEQYF

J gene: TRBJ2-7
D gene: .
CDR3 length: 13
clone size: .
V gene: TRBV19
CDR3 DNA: TGTACCAGTAGTATAGGACGGACCTACGAGCAGTACTTC
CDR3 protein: CTSSIGRTYEQYF

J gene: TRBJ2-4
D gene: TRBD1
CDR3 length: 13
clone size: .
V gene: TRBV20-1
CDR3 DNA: TGCAGTGCTAGAACCGGACAGGACGACATTCAGTACTTC
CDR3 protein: CSARTGQDDIQYF

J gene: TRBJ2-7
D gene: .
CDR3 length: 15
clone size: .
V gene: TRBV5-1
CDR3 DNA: TGCGCCAGCAGCTTGGCGGTGGGACGGGGAAACGAGCAGTACTTC
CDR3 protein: CASSLAVGRGNEQYF

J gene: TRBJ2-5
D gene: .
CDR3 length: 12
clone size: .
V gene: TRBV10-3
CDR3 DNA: TGTGCCATCAGTGGGGGCAGGGAGACCCAGTACTTC
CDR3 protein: CAISGGRETQYF

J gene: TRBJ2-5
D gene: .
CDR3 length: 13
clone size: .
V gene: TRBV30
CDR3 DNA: TGTGCCTGGAGTGTCGGAACCCAAGAGACCCAGTACTTC
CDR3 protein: CAWSVGTQETQYF

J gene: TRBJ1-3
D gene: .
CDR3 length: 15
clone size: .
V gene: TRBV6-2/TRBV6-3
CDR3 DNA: TGTGCCAGCAGTTCGGACGGTTACTCTGGAAACACCATATATTTT
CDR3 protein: CASSSDGYSGNTIYF

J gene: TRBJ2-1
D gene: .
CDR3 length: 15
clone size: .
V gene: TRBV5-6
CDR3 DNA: TGTGCCAGCAGCTTGCTAGGGAGCTCCTACAATGAGCAGTTCTTC
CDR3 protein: CASSLLGSSYNEQFF

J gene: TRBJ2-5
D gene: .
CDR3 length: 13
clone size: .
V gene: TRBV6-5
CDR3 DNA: TGTGCCAGCAGTAGTCCGGGAGTCGAGACCCAGTACTTC
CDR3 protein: CASSSPGVETQYF

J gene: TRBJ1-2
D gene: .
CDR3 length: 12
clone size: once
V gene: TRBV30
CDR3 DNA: TGTGCCTGGCGGACGATGAACTATGGCTACACCTTC
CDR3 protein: CAWRTMNYGYTF

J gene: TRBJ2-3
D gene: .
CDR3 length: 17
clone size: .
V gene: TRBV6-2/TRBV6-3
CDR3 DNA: TGTGCCCCCCCCGGGGCGCGTACCCAACTATCCACAGATACGCAGTATTTT
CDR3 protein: CAPPGARTQLSTDTQYF

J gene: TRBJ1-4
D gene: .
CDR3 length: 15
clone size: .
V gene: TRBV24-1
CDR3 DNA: TGTGCCACCAGTGATCCGACTACTACAGCAGGAAAACTGTTTTTT
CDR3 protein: CATSDPTTTAGKLFF

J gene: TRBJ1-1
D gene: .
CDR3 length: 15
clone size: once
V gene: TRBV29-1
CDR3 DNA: TGCAGCGTTGGCAGGGGCGTGGGAGCGAACACTGAAGCTTTCTTT
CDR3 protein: CSVGRGVGANTEAFF

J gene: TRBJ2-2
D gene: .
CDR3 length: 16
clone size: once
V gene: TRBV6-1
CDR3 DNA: TGTGCCAGCAGTGCCCAGGAGAGGGGGAACACCGGGGAGCTGTTTTTT
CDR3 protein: CASSAQERGNTGELFF

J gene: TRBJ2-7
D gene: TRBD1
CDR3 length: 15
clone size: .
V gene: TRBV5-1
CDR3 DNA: TGCGCCAGCAGCTTCTCAGGGGGCAAAGGCTACGAGCAGTACTTC
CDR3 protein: CASSFSGGKGYEQYF